Shown below are 26 T cell receptor beta chains from a single sample sequenced in a study of cytomegalovirus exposure and HLA in healthy donors. The study ran its PCR with 60 Vbeta and 13 Jbeta primers. The protocol was immunoSEQ multiplex PCR, while the TCRdb copy is restricted to in-frame clones and leaves out a portion. There are about 100,000 clones in the sample; about 77% occur only once, and over 3.5% lies in the top ten. Sequencing used PBMCs. The origin of the receptors is a woman between 50 and 59 years old in good health and CMV-seropositive.

V usage is TRBV7-9 and J usage is TRBJ2-3, with D tentatively TRBD2 (5 bases). Per germline, CDR1 SEHNR and CDR2 FQNEAQ (reference sequence). V gave up 5 bases and J gave up 5 bases, with 20 bases separating them. CDR3 size: 16 residues. Written as DNA, the CDR3 is TGTGCCAGCAGCCTCCCCACTCCCCTAGGAGGAGATACGCAGTATTTT. Protein sequence: CASSLPTPLGGDTQYF.

The chain employs TRBV19 and TRBJ1-5; possible D gene TRBD1, 6 bases. This CDR3 region has 17 residues. CDR1 and CDR2 (germline): LNHDA, SQIVND (reference sequence). V lost 1 base and J 2 bases, leaving 15 bases between the germline ends. DNA of the CDR3: TGTGCCAGTAGTATAGTTAGGGGGATTAAAGGCAATCAGCCCCAGCATTTT. Translation: CASSIVRGIKGNQPQHF.

This chain connects TRBV30 to TRBJ1-5; TRBD1 might be the D (5 bases). V gave up 2 bases and J gave up 4 bases, with 9 bases separating them. This CDR3 region has 13 residues. Germline V gives CDR1 GTSNPN, CDR2 SVGIG (reference sequence). The CDR3 sequence: CAWSQQGNQPQHF. The CDR3 coding sequence is TGTGCCTGGAGTCAGCAGGGTAATCAGCCCCAGCATTTT.

This chain connects TRBV7-2 to TRBJ1-1; D may be TRBD1 (5 bases). The V end lost 7 bases, the J end lost 3 bases, and 15 bases lay between the germline ends. Germline V lookup: CDR1 SGHTA, CDR2 FQGNSA. The length of the CDR3 is 14 residues. As DNA, the CDR3 is TGTGCCAGCAACCTCCTGTTAGGGGACACTGAAGCTTTCTTT. The encoded protein is CASNLLLGDTEAFF.

The rearrangement uses TRBV7-9 and TRBJ1-1, with D hard to call. The CDR3 extends over 12 amino acids. Trimming pared 11 bases from V and 1 base from J, leaving 11 bases between. Germline V gene data show CDR1 as SEHNR and CDR2 as FQNEAQ (reference sequence). CDR3 nucleotide sequence: TGTGCCTATATTGAGGGGAACACTGAAGCTTTCTTT. As protein: CAYIEGNTEAFF. The whole variable domain, filled in from reference TRBV7-9 and TRBJ1-1, reads DTGVSQNPRHKITKRGQNVTFRCDPISEHNRLYWYRQTLGQGPEFLTYFQNEAQLEKSRLLSDRFSAERPKGSFSTLEIQRTEQGDSAMYLCAYIEGNTEAFFGQGTRLTVV.

The chain couples TRBV6-5 to TRBJ2-1, with D possibly matching TRBD1 (6 bases). The germline V gene has CDR1 MNHEY and CDR2 SVGAGI. The CDR3 sequence is 16 residues long. V was trimmed by 0 bases and J by 7 bases, leaving 16 bases between them. CDR3 nucleotides: TGTGCCAGCAGTTACTCGATAGTCGCAGGGGAGAATGAGCAGTTCTTC. It encodes CASSYSIVAGENEQFF.

This sequence joins TRBV5-1 and TRBJ1-2; 7 bases agree with TRBD1. The ends lost 4 bases at V and 5 bases at J; junction bases unmatched: 8. The CDR3 is 14 amino acids. Germline V gene data show CDR1 as SGHRS and CDR2 as YFSETQ. CDR3 region: CASSLGTARYGYTF. CDR3 coding DNA: TGCGCCAGCAGCCTAGGGACAGCGAGGTATGGCTACACCTTC.

The chain carries TRBV9 and TRBJ1-4; 7 positions match TRBD1. This CDR3 is built from 16 residues. Per germline, CDR1 SGDLS and CDR2 YYNGEE. Unmatched junction bases numbered 5, after V lost 0 bases and J lost 3 bases. The CDR3 DNA reads TGTGCCAGCAGCGTAGCAACAGGGGTATCTAATGAAAAACTGTTTTTT. Residues: CASSVATGVSNEKLFF.

This clone appeared once. The gene calls are TRBV14 and TRBJ1-4; 7 positions agree with TRBD1. The length of the CDR3 is 17 residues. Germline CDR1 and CDR2: SGHDN and FVKESK. J lost 8 bases, V lost 1 base, and 13 bases had no gene match. The CDR3 spells CASSQGSLDRVGEKLFF. CDR3 nucleotide sequence: TGTGCCAGCAGCCAAGGTTCCCTCGACAGGGTCGGAGAAAAACTGTTTTTT.

This chain uses TRBV9 with TRBJ2-1, with TRBD2 matching over 10 bases. In germline, CDR1 is SGDLS, CDR2 YYNGEE. Trimming cost V 1 base and J 10 bases; bases outside gene matches: 5. The CDR3 sequence is 14 residues long. The CDR3 reads CASSVSGRAEEQFF. The DNA for the CDR3 is TGTGCCAGCAGCGTAAGCGGGAGGGCGGAAGAGCAGTTCTTC.

The V gene is TRBV5-4, the J gene TRBJ2-5, with TRBD1 matching over 7 bases. The CDR3 contains 13 residues. Germline CDR1 and CDR2: SGHNT and YYREEE (reference sequence). J gave up 6 bases and V 2 bases, and 4 bases lay outside the gene matches. Written as DNA, the CDR3 is TGTGCCAGCAGCTTCCGACAGGGCCAGACCCAGTACTTC. Translated: CASSFRQGQTQYF.

The chain employs TRBV7-9 and TRBJ2-5; TRBD2 aligns across 11 bases. J was trimmed by 0 bases and V by 7 bases; bases with no gene match: 4. The V gene's germline CDR1 is SEHNR and CDR2 FQNEAQ (reference sequence). The CDR3 is made up of 15 amino acids. The CDR3: CASTDSGGDQETQYF. The CDR3 nucleotides read TGTGCCAGCACCGATAGCGGGGGGGACCAAGAGACCCAGTACTTC. Combining the CDR3 with reference TRBV7-9 and TRBJ2-5 gives the whole variable domain DTGVSQNPRHKITKRGQNVTFRCDPISEHNRLYWYRQTLGQGPEFLTYFQNEAQLEKSRLLSDRFSAERPKGSFSTLEIQRTEQGDSAMYLCASTDSGGDQETQYFGPGTRLLVL.

This clone was detected only once. This chain uses TRBV7-6 with TRBJ2-7, with 9 bases matching TRBD2. Per the germline V gene, CDR1 is SGHVS and CDR2 is FNYEAQ. Trimming removed 6 bases from V and 3 bases from J; junction bases left unmatched: 3. The CDR3 spans 13 residues. The CDR3 protein is CASSLTSGYEQYF. The CDR3 bases are TGTGCCAGCAGTCTGACTAGCGGCTACGAGCAGTACTTC.

A note on this clone: The conserved final phenylalanine or tryptophan is absent from the CDR3, which likely points to a read error. The limits of the CDR3 on the DNA are not certain, so only TCRdb's listed CDR3 is given. V gene TRBV7-9 combines with J gene TRBJ1-1; the table calls TRBD1, which could not be checked here. Germline CDR1 SEHNR, CDR2 FQNEAQ (reference sequence). With termini counted, the CDR3 has 17 amino acids. The CDR3 is CASSFDTDSEIITPFSL.

The chain joins TRBV6-5 to TRBJ2-1; 10 bases match TRBD1. V lost 6 bases to trimming and J lost 2 bases; unmatched junction nucleotides: 4. The CDR3 extends over 15 amino acids. Germline V gene sequence: CDR1 MNHEY, CDR2 SVGAGI. The CDR3 sequence: CASSRTGGTYNEQFF. CDR3 sequence (DNA): TGTGCCAGCAGCAGGACAGGGGGGACCTACAATGAGCAGTTCTTC.

The J gene is TRBJ1-1, the V gene TRBV10-3; possible D gene TRBD1, 6 bases. The germline V and J ends were trimmed by 6 bases and 1 base, with 12 bases remaining between them. Germline V gene data show CDR1 as ENHRY and CDR2 as SYGVKD. CDR3 length equals 14 residues. For the CDR3, the DNA is TGTGCCATCAGCTTTGAACAGGGGAACACTGAAGCTTTCTTT. This sequence encodes CAISFEQGNTEAFF.

V and J are TRBV29-1 and TRBJ1-1, with no clear D. This CDR3 has 12 amino acids. CDR1 and CDR2 (germline): SQVTM, ANQGSEA. The ends were cut back, 2 bases at V and 2 bases at J, with 6 bases in the middle. CDR3 sequence reads: CSVERVNTEAFF. CDR3 nucleotides: TGCAGCGTTGAACGGGTCAACACTGAAGCTTTCTTT.

The V gene is TRBV14, the J gene TRBJ2-5; D is possibly TRBD2 (5 bases). Germline-derived CDR1 and CDR2 are SGHDN and FVKESK. Trimming cost V 7 bases and J 4 bases, with 13 bases left between them. CDR3 length: 13 amino acids. The CDR3, as DNA: TGTGCCAGCAATGGTTTCGCGGGAGAGACCCAGTACTTC. This codes for CASNGFAGETQYF. Full variable domain (remainder filled in from reference TRBV14 and TRBJ2-5): EAGVTQFPSHSVIEKGQTVTLRCDPISGHDNLYWYRRVMGKEIKFLLHFVKESKQDESGMPNNRFLAERTGGTYSTLKVQPAELEDSGVYFCASNGFAGETQYFGPGTRLLVL.

This clone was recorded a few times. V usage is TRBV19 and J usage is TRBJ2-1; 9 bases are a match to TRBD2. The germline gives CDR1 LNHDA, CDR2 SQIVND (reference sequence). The CDR3 sequence is 13 residues long. The V segment lost 6 bases and the J segment 5 bases; nucleotides outside the gene matches: 2. This chain's CDR3 is CASRTSGNNEQFF. The CDR3, as DNA: TGTGCCAGTAGGACTAGCGGTAACAATGAGCAGTTCTTC.

Turning to this clone: Other DNA sequences in this sample translate to the same CDR3. J is TRBJ2-7 and V is TRBV15, with 11 bases fitting TRBD2. The CDR3 has 17 amino acids. V lost 6 bases, J lost 6 bases, and 16 bases stayed unmatched. The germline V gene has CDR1 LNHNV and CDR2 YYDKDF (reference sequence). CDR3 in amino acids: CATSFPRQTSGNIEQYF. For the CDR3, the DNA is TGTGCCACCAGTTTCCCCCGTCAGACTAGCGGGAACATCGAGCAGTACTTC.

The chain uses TRBV4-2 and TRBJ1-1, with D unclear. There are 15 residues in the CDR3. Trimming took 7 bases from V and 1 from J, leaving 16 bases between them. In germline, CDR1 is LGHNA, CDR2 YNFKEQ. As DNA, the CDR3 is TGTGCCAGCACTCTCGAGGGTTGGGAGAACACTGAAGCTTTCTTT. It translates to CASTLEGWENTEAFF.

This chain links TRBV15 with TRBJ1-5, with D unresolved. CDR1 is LNHNV, CDR2 YYDKDF, per germline (reference sequence). The CDR3 sequence is 17 residues long. V shed 0 bases and J shed 4 bases, with 16 bases lying between them. In DNA, the CDR3 is TGTGCCACCAGCAGAGATAGAAATCCGGGTACTAATCAGCCCCAGCATTTT. Translating gives CATSRDRNPGTNQPQHF.

The rearrangement joins TRBV2 to TRBJ2-7, with 7 bases matching TRBD1. CDR1 and CDR2 from the germline V gene are SNHLY and FYNNEI. The trim removed 7 bases at V and 6 bases at J, leaving 9 bases unmatched. The CDR3 is 13 residues long. The DNA of the CDR3 is TGTGCCAGCACGGGCAAGACAGGGTTCGAGCAGTACTTC. Translation gives CASTGKTGFEQYF.

The chain combines TRBV7-3 with TRBJ2-3; 9 bases map to TRBD2. This CDR3 is 17 amino acids long. V lost 5 bases to trimming and J lost 0 bases; unmatched junction nucleotides: 9. From germline, CDR1 is SGHTA and CDR2 FQGTGA. The CDR3 region is CASSPLAGPTSTDTQYF. The CDR3 DNA follows: TGTGCCAGCAGCCCTCTAGCGGGACCTACTAGCACAGATACGCAGTATTTT.

A few counts support this clone. The chain is built from TRBV7-8 and TRBJ1-5; D is unclear. V was clipped by 0 bases and J by 9 bases, with 15 bases between them. CDR1 SGHVS and CDR2 FQNEAQ come from the germline V gene. The CDR3 loop spans 15 amino acids. In DNA form, the CDR3 reads TGTGCCAGCAGCTTAGCGGCACGGGCCCGGGGGCCCCAGCATTTT. Encoded protein: CASSLAARARGPQHF.

This chain connects TRBV19 to TRBJ1-5; D is possibly TRBD1 (5 bases). Germline CDR1 reads LNHDA; CDR2 reads SQIVND (reference sequence). The CDR3 has 15 residues. Trimming pared 7 bases from V and 0 bases from J, leaving 13 bases between. This chain's CDR3 is CASKDSSYSNQPQHF. In DNA, the CDR3 is TGTGCCAGTAAAGACAGTTCCTATAGCAATCAGCCCCAGCATTTT.